This is a list of T cell receptor beta chains from one sample in a study of blood T cell repertoires in COVID-19. The method was immunoSEQ multiplex PCR; TCRdb's version includes in-frame clones alone and lacks a portion of them. The table lists tens of thousands of clones, 88% of them singletons. Sequences were obtained from peripheral blood. Every receptor here comes from a woman aged 50 to 60 with active or convalescent COVID-19. CDR3s include the opening cysteine and the closing phenylalanine or tryptophan. A D gene is named only where the DNA matches it firmly. Rows give clone size only sometimes, using once, few, many, or a class for an expanded clone.

v_gene: TRBV2
abundance: -
j_gene: TRBJ2-1
d_gene: TRBD1
CDR3aa: CASGQGRAEQFF
CDR3nt: TGTGCCAGCGGACAGGGAAGGGCTGAGCAGTTCTTC

v_gene: TRBV6-6
abundance: -
j_gene: TRBJ2-7
d_gene: TRBD2
CDR3aa: CASRHYSGSSYEQYF
CDR3nt: TGTGCCAGCAGACATTATAGCGGGAGCTCCTACGAGCAGTACTTC

v_gene: TRBV20-1
abundance: -
j_gene: TRBJ1-6
d_gene: -
CDR3aa: CSARDGRDLHF
CDR3nt: TGCAGTGCTAGAGATGGCCGGGACCTCCACTTT

v_gene: TRBV27
abundance: -
j_gene: TRBJ1-1
d_gene: TRBD1
CDR3aa: CASSARAGQGDWTEAFF
CDR3nt: TGTGCCAGCAGTGCCCGCGCGGGACAGGGTGATTGGACTGAAGCTTTCTTT

v_gene: TRBV10-2
abundance: -
j_gene: TRBJ2-1
d_gene: TRBD2
CDR3aa: CASRAGAYNEQFF
CDR3nt: TGCGCCAGCCGTGCGGGAGCCTACAATGAGCAGTTCTTC

v_gene: TRBV27
abundance: -
j_gene: TRBJ2-2
d_gene: -
CDR3aa: CASSLETGRGELFF
CDR3nt: TGTGCCAGCAGTTTGGAAACAGGGAGAGGGGAGCTGTTTTTT

v_gene: TRBV20-1
abundance: -
j_gene: TRBJ1-1
d_gene: -
CDR3aa: CSARDREAFF
CDR3nt: TGCAGTGCTAGGGACAGAGAAGCTTTCTTT

v_gene: TRBV30
abundance: -
j_gene: TRBJ2-1
d_gene: -
CDR3aa: CAWSVGTSSYNEQFF
CDR3nt: TGTGCCTGGAGTGTCGGTACTAGCTCCTACAATGAGCAGTTCTTC

v_gene: TRBV11-2
abundance: -
j_gene: TRBJ2-1
d_gene: TRBD2
CDR3aa: CASSLVFSGRLYNEQFF
CDR3nt: TGTGCCAGCAGCTTAGTTTTCAGCGGGAGGCTCTACAATGAGCAGTTCTTC

v_gene: TRBV7-9
abundance: -
j_gene: TRBJ2-7
d_gene: -
CDR3aa: CASSYYRESAYEQYF
CDR3nt: TGTGCCAGCAGCTATTACAGGGAATCGGCCTACGAGCAGTACTTC

v_gene: TRBV2
abundance: -
j_gene: TRBJ2-7
d_gene: TRBD1
CDR3aa: CASLSWGQINYEQYF
CDR3nt: TGTGCCAGTCTTAGCTGGGGACAGATTAACTACGAGCAGTACTTC

v_gene: TRBV9
abundance: -
j_gene: TRBJ2-3
d_gene: TRBD1
CDR3aa: CASSVGLGGASDTQYF
CDR3nt: TGTGCCAGCAGCGTAGGCCTAGGGGGCGCCTCAGATACGCAGTATTTT

v_gene: TRBV5-4
abundance: -
j_gene: TRBJ2-7
d_gene: -
CDR3aa: CASSLLDEQYF
CDR3nt: TGTGCCAGCAGCCTGTTAGATGAGCAGTACTTC

v_gene: TRBV2
abundance: once
j_gene: TRBJ1-5
d_gene: TRBD1
CDR3aa: CASRGTGGNQPQHF
CDR3nt: TGTGCCAGCAGAGGGACAGGGGGGAATCAGCCCCAGCATTTT

v_gene: TRBV12-3/TRBV12-4
abundance: -
j_gene: TRBJ2-1
d_gene: TRBD2
CDR3aa: CASKAGPKNQQFF
CDR3nt: TGTGCCAGCAAAGCGGGACCTAAAAACCAGCAGTTCTTC

v_gene: TRBV18
abundance: -
j_gene: TRBJ1-1
d_gene: TRBD1
CDR3aa: CASSPTGSDTEAFF
CDR3nt: TGTGCCAGCTCACCGACAGGGTCCGACACTGAAGCTTTCTTT

v_gene: TRBV1
abundance: -
j_gene: TRBJ2-7
d_gene: -
CDR3aa: CTSSQVYTSSGRKYEQYF
CDR3nt: TGCACCAGCAGCCAAGTATATACTTCTAGCGGGAGGAAGTACGAGCAGTACTTC

v_gene: TRBV19
abundance: -
j_gene: TRBJ2-1
d_gene: -
CDR3aa: CASRGSSISYNEQFF
CDR3nt: TGTGCCAGTAGGGGTAGCTCTATTTCCTACAATGAGCAGTTCTTC

v_gene: TRBV6-5
abundance: -
j_gene: TRBJ2-1
d_gene: -
CDR3aa: CASSYAYSYNEQFF
CDR3nt: TGTGCCAGCAGTTACGCGTATTCCTACAATGAGCAGTTCTTC

v_gene: TRBV6-5
abundance: -
j_gene: TRBJ2-7
d_gene: -
CDR3aa: CASGGYDLDPEQYF
CDR3nt: TGTGCCAGCGGAGGGTATGACCTGGACCCCGAGCAGTACTTC

v_gene: TRBV11-2
abundance: -
j_gene: TRBJ1-3
d_gene: TRBD1
CDR3aa: CASSLSQGASGNTIYF
CDR3nt: TGTGCCAGCAGCTTATCCCAGGGGGCTTCTGGAAACACCATATATTTT

v_gene: TRBV6-5
abundance: -
j_gene: TRBJ2-7
d_gene: -
CDR3aa: CASSPQLESSYEQYF
CDR3nt: TGTGCCAGCAGTCCCCAACTGGAGAGCTCCTACGAGCAGTACTTC

v_gene: TRBV3-1/TRBV3-2
abundance: -
j_gene: TRBJ2-3
d_gene: -
CDR3aa: CASSQGTSYNTDTQYF
CDR3nt: TGTGCCAGCAGCCAAGGGACTTCCTACAACACAGATACGCAGTATTTT

v_gene: TRBV29-1
abundance: few
j_gene: TRBJ1-1
d_gene: -
CDR3aa: CSVVQLNTEAFF
CDR3nt: TGCAGCGTTGTACAGCTGAACACTGAAGCTTTCTTT

v_gene: TRBV5-1
abundance: -
j_gene: TRBJ2-3
d_gene: -
CDR3aa: CASSLGRAETDTQYF
CDR3nt: TGCGCCAGCAGCTTAGGGCGAGCGGAAACAGATACGCAGTATTTT

v_gene: TRBV6-5
abundance: -
j_gene: TRBJ2-4
d_gene: -
CDR3aa: CASSSQIAKNIQYF
CDR3nt: TGTGCCAGCAGTTCCCAAATAGCCAAAAACATTCAGTACTTC

v_gene: TRBV10-3
abundance: -
j_gene: TRBJ1-5
d_gene: -
CDR3aa: CAISGEGSQPQHF
CDR3nt: TGTGCCATCTCGGGGGAAGGGAGTCAGCCCCAGCATTTT

v_gene: TRBV2
abundance: once
j_gene: TRBJ1-5
d_gene: TRBD1
CDR3aa: CASSEPSTGGHQPQHF
CDR3nt: TGTGCCAGCAGTGAACCATCGACAGGGGGGCATCAGCCCCAGCATTTT

v_gene: TRBV11-2
abundance: -
j_gene: TRBJ1-2
d_gene: TRBD1
CDR3aa: CASSPNRDSLGYTF
CDR3nt: TGTGCCAGCAGCCCGAACCGGGACAGTCTTGGCTACACCTTC

v_gene: TRBV11-3
abundance: -
j_gene: TRBJ1-1
d_gene: -
CDR3aa: CASSSRSGSNTEAFF
CDR3nt: TGTGCCAGCAGCTCCCGTTCAGGATCGAACACTGAAGCTTTCTTT

v_gene: TRBV18
abundance: -
j_gene: TRBJ2-7
d_gene: TRBD2
CDR3aa: CASSPKISGSSYEQYF
CDR3nt: TGTGCCAGCTCACCAAAAATCAGCGGGAGCTCCTACGAGCAGTACTTC

v_gene: TRBV9
abundance: many
j_gene: TRBJ2-1
d_gene: -
CDR3aa: CASSGGSQNINEQFF
CDR3nt: TGTGCCAGCAGCGGGGGCTCCCAAAATATCAATGAGCAGTTCTTC

v_gene: TRBV19
abundance: -
j_gene: TRBJ1-1
d_gene: -
CDR3aa: CASSKWASNAEAFF
CDR3nt: TGTGCCAGTAGTAAGTGGGCAAGTAACGCTGAAGCTTTCTTT

v_gene: TRBV5-1
abundance: -
j_gene: TRBJ1-6
d_gene: TRBD1
CDR3aa: CASSPDRGNSPLHF
CDR3nt: TGCGCCAGCAGCCCCGACAGGGGGAATTCACCCCTCCACTTT

v_gene: TRBV5-1
abundance: -
j_gene: TRBJ2-3
d_gene: -
CDR3aa: CASSLAPTVSGTDTQYF
CDR3nt: TGCGCCAGCAGCTTAGCCCCGACAGTATCGGGCACAGATACGCAGTATTTT